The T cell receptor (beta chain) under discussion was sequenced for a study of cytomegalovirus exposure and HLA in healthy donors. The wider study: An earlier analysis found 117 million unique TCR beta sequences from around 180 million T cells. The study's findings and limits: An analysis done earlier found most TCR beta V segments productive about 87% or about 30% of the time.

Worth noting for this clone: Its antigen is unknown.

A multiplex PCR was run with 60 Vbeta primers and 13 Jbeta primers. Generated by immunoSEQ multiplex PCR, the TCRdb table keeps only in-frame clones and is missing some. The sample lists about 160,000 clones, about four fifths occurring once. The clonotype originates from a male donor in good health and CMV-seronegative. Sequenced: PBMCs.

For the CDR3, the DNA is TGTGCCAGCAGCTTAATCACAGGGCGACGGGAGACCCAGTACTTC. Its protein is CASSLITGRRETQYF. J is TRBJ2-5 and V is TRBV7-9, with D tentatively TRBD1 (6 bases). V was cut by 2 bases and J by 5 bases, with 15 bases left in between. The CDR3 runs 15 residues. Germline V CDR1 and CDR2: SEHNR, FQNEAQ (reference sequence).